This TCR beta chain emerged from a study of shared clonotypes between healthy human individuals. Study outcomes and limitations: Although depth was large, rarefaction showed that sequencing of the sorted subsets was incomplete. The study generally estimated greater richness for naive than memory subsets. Lower generation probabilities were found for non-shared clonotypes than for those shared by all four donors.

This clone was detected only once. The antigen is unknown. Profiled with immunoSEQ multiplex PCR; TCRdb holds only in-frame clones, not every one. The sample shows approximately 530,000 clones, 95% to 97% of them seen only once. The germline V gene has CDR1 MDHEN and CDR2 SYDVKM. The CDR3 sequence is 14 residues long. Between the trimmed V and J ends, which lost 4 bases and 3 bases, there was a span of 13 bases. The sequencing sample was made of naive CD4+ T cells sorted from blood. The subset: CD45RA+ positively selected. The receptor comes from a woman between 25 and 40 years old in good health. V and J are TRBV28 and TRBJ2-7; maybe TRBD1 (6 bases). The CDR3 loop reads CASSSGQSLYEQYF. The CDR3 DNA follows: TGTGCCAGCAGTTCCGGACAGAGCCTCTACGAGCAGTACTTC.